The TCR beta chain under discussion was sequenced for a study of graft-versus-host responses after intestinal transplantation. Study in general: Every transplant recipient was induced with anti-thymocyte globulin, then maintained on tacrolimus and steroids for two to three years. Study-level points and caveats: GvH clones were identified in recipient marrow, with some first appearing in ileum or blood.

Libraries were prepared by immunoSEQ multiplex PCR; TCRdb keeps only in-frame clonotypes and omits some of them. The top ten hold approximately 0.11% of the sample, which has 90,000 to 150,000 clones, 85% to 95% seen once. Germline V CDR1 and CDR2: LNHDA, SQIVND (reference sequence). There are 16 residues in the CDR3. J lost 6 bases, V lost 5 bases, and 13 bases had no gene match. As regards this clone: Its antigen is undetermined.

The TCR comes from a human donor who received an intestinal transplant. The genes are TRBV19 and TRBJ1-1, with 9 bases identical to TRBD1. Sequencing was performed on unstimulated CD4+ T cells sorted from spleen or lymph node cells, taken before intestinal transplant. In DNA, the CDR3 is TGTGCCAGTAGTGGCATGCCGGGACAGGGCACGCCTGAAGCTTTCTTT. It is translated as CASSGMPGQGTPEAFF.